The 17 T cell receptor beta chains given below trace back to one sample, sequenced in a study of T cell responses to AZD1222 COVID-19 vaccine. Assay: immunoSEQ multiplex PCR; the TCRdb copy retains only in-frame clones and omits some. The profile shows some 200,000 clones, approximately 94% of them singletons. Sequences were derived from peripheral blood, sampled 28 days after the second dose of the MenACWY control vaccine. Every receptor here comes from an adult who received the MenACWY meningococcal vaccine as a control.

The chain employs TRBV9 and TRBJ2-7; 9 nucleotides match TRBD1. Germline V gene data show CDR1 as SGDLS and CDR2 as YYNGEE. J gave up 1 base and V 4 bases, and 12 bases lay outside the gene matches. The CDR3 loop spans 17 amino acids. The CDR3 bases are TGTGCCAGCAGCTTGACAGGGGGTGATTATGAGTCCTACGAGCAGTACTTC. Translating it yields CASSLTGGDYESYEQYF. Full variable domain (outside the CDR3, taken from reference TRBV9 and TRBJ2-7): DSGVTQTPKHLITATGQRVTLRCSPRSGDLSVYWYQQSLDQGLQFLIQYYNGEERAKGNILERFSAQQFPDLHSELNLSSLELGDSALYFCASSLTGGDYESYEQYFGPGTRLTVT.

The rearrangement uses TRBV9 and TRBJ2-5; TRBD1 is a possible D gene (7 bases). The CDR3 is 17 residues long. V lost 3 bases to trimming and J lost 5 bases, with 23 bases between them. CDR1 and CDR2 (germline): SGDLS, YYNGEE. Written as DNA, the CDR3 is TGTGCCAGCAGCGCTCCGCAGGGGGGATACAATGGGGAGACCCAGTACTTC. It encodes CASSAPQGGYNGETQYF. The full variable domain, with the rest looked up from reference TRBV9 and TRBJ2-5, is DSGVTQTPKHLITATGQRVTLRCSPRSGDLSVYWYQQSLDQGLQFLIQYYNGEERAKGNILERFSAQQFPDLHSELNLSSLELGDSALYFCASSAPQGGYNGETQYFGPGTRLLVL.

This sequence joins TRBV19 and TRBJ2-6; the match to TRBD1 covers 8 bases. The germline gives CDR1 LNHDA, CDR2 SQIVND (reference sequence). The trim removed 5 bases at V and 0 bases at J, leaving 9 bases unmatched. The CDR3 sequence is 18 residues long. The CDR3 here is CASSPLRQGSSGANVLTF. The CDR3 DNA is TGTGCCAGTAGTCCTTTAAGACAGGGGTCCTCTGGGGCCAACGTCCTGACTTTC.

The chain recombines TRBV5-1 with TRBJ1-1; a weak D match, TRBD1 (5 bases). V lost 4 bases and J lost 4, with 14 bases in between. CDR3 size: 14 residues. Germline V lookup: CDR1 SGHRS, CDR2 YFSETQ. CDR3 amino acids: CASSPGLGLTEAFF. The CDR3 DNA follows: TGCGCCAGCAGCCCCGGCCTGGGGCTCACTGAAGCTTTCTTT. The full variable domain, with the rest looked up from reference TRBV5-1 and TRBJ1-1, is KAGVTQTPRYLIKTRGQQVTLSCSPISGHRSVSWYQQTPGQGLQFLFEYFSETQRNKGNFPGRFSGRQFSNSRSEMNVSTLELGDSALYLCASSPGLGLTEAFFGQGTRLTVV.

The V and J genes are TRBV28 and TRBJ2-3; 8 nucleotides line up with TRBD2. The CDR3 runs to 18 residues. The germline V gene encodes CDR1 MDHEN and CDR2 SYDVKM. J lost 2 bases, V lost 2 bases, and 12 bases had no gene match. Here the CDR3 reads CASSLGPLPGGATDTQYF. CDR3 coding DNA: TGTGCCAGCAGTTTAGGCCCCCTGCCGGGGGGGGCCACAGATACGCAGTATTTT.

The chain recombines TRBV6-5 with TRBJ2-5, with 7 bases lining up with TRBD1. CDR1 is MNHEY, CDR2 SVGAGI, per germline. This CDR3 region has 12 residues. The junction had 3 bases not matched to a gene; V was cut back by 7 bases and J by 4 bases. The DNA of the CDR3 is TGTGCCAGCACAACAGGGGTAGAGACCCAGTACTTC. Amino acids: CASTTGVETQYF.

The chain has TRBV27 and TRBJ2-3; TRBD2 aligns across 8 bases. The germline V gene encodes CDR1 MNHEY and CDR2 SMNVEV (reference sequence). This CDR3 contains 18 residues. V was pared by 2 bases and J by 2 bases, with 12 bases of the junction left unmatched. CDR3 loop: CASSLGRAGALITDTQYF. Here the CDR3 DNA reads TGTGCCAGCAGTTTAGGGCGAGCGGGGGCCCTGATCACAGATACGCAGTATTTT.

The chain combines TRBV5-1 with TRBJ2-1; possibly TRBD2 for D (5 bases). The CDR3 runs to 11 residues. The V gene lost 5 bases and the J gene lost 9 bases, with 9 bases spanning the gap. From germline, CDR1 is SGHRS and CDR2 YFSETQ. The CDR3 DNA reads TGCGCCAGCAGGTTAGAGGGTGAGCAGTTCTTC. Its translation is CASRLEGEQFF. Full variable domain (rest looked up from reference TRBV5-1 and TRBJ2-1): KAGVTQTPRYLIKTRGQQVTLSCSPISGHRSVSWYQQTPGQGLQFLFEYFSETQRNKGNFPGRFSGRQFSNSRSEMNVSTLELGDSALYLCASRLEGEQFFGPGTRLTVL.

This chain uses TRBV7-2 with TRBJ2-5, with 8 nucleotides matching TRBD2. Germline-derived CDR1 and CDR2 are SGHTA and FQGNSA. The J segment lost 5 bases and the V segment lost 7 bases, leaving 9 bases of the junction unmatched. CDR3 length: 14 amino acids. CDR3 nucleotide sequence: TGTGCCAGCATCCACGGGGGGGGGATGGAGACCCAGTACTTC. Its protein is CASIHGGGMETQYF.

This clone was seen only once. The CDR3 protein is CASSYYTGDHRGEQYF. The DNA for the CDR3 is TGTGCCAGCAGTTATTATACGGGTGACCACAGGGGCGAGCAGTACTTC. The chain is built from TRBV6-2 or TRBV6-3 and TRBJ2-7; TRBD1 matches 7 bases. CDR1 is MNHEY and CDR2 is SVGEGT in the germline V gene. The CDR3 length is 16 residues. V lost 3 bases to trimming and J lost 6 bases; unmatched junction nucleotides: 14.

There are a few counts of this clone. The J gene is TRBJ1-3, the V gene TRBV29-1; no clear D. CDR3 length: 14 residues. Germline V gene sequence: CDR1 SQVTM, CDR2 ANQGSEA. Trimming removed 4 bases from V and 0 bases from J, with 10 bases in between. CDR3 residues: CSVGHRNSGNTIYF. The CDR3 DNA reads as TGCAGCGTTGGACACCGCAACTCTGGAAACACCATATATTTT.

The chain couples TRBV7-9 to TRBJ2-1; 7 bases map to TRBD2. Losses at the gene ends were 2 bases for V and 2 bases for J; bases not matched to a gene: 6. Per the germline V gene, CDR1 is SEHNR and CDR2 is FQNEAQ (reference sequence). The CDR3 is 16 residues long. This CDR3 reads CASSLRQAGPYNEQFF. In nucleotides, the CDR3 is TGTGCCAGCAGCTTAAGGCAAGCGGGACCCTACAATGAGCAGTTCTTC. Combining the CDR3 with reference TRBV7-9 and TRBJ2-1 gives the whole variable domain DTGVSQNPRHKITKRGQNVTFRCDPISEHNRLYWYRQTLGQGPEFLTYFQNEAQLEKSRLLSDRFSAERPKGSFSTLEIQRTEQGDSAMYLCASSLRQAGPYNEQFFGPGTRLTVL.

The J gene is TRBJ2-7, the V gene TRBV21-1. TRBV21-1 constitutes a pseudogene. The CDR3 sequence is 15 residues long. DNA of the CDR3: TGTGCCAGCAGCCCCCAGAGGGGGGCAGTTTGGAAGCAGTACTTC. It codes for CASSPQRGAVWKQYF.

The CDR3 coding sequence is TGTGCCAGTAGTATAAGGAGGGCCCTTAATGAAAAACTGTTTTTT. This translates into CASSIRRALNEKLFF. The genes are TRBV19 and TRBJ1-4; D is ambiguous. Trimming took 2 bases from V and 4 from J, leaving 11 bases between them. This CDR3 has 15 amino acids. Germline values: CDR1 LNHDA, CDR2 SQIVND (reference sequence).

The CDR3 DNA follows: TGTGCCAGCAGCCCAAAGATGGGGGATACGCAGTATTTT. Translation gives CASSPKMGDTQYF. The chain recombines TRBV5-4 with TRBJ2-3; no clear D. The CDR3 covers 13 residues. Trimming shortened V by 4 bases and J by 6 bases, and 12 bases separated the two germline ends. Germline CDR1 is SGHNT and CDR2 is YYREEE (reference sequence).

The chain couples TRBV4-3 to TRBJ2-1; D gene ambiguous. This CDR3 comprises 15 residues. Per germline, CDR1 LGHNA and CDR2 YSLEER. Trimming pared 4 bases from V and 0 bases from J, leaving 10 bases between. CDR3 DNA: TGCGCCAGCAGCCCCGAGGCCAGCTCCTACAATGAGCAGTTCTTC. This sequence encodes CASSPEASSYNEQFF.

The gene calls are TRBV5-6 and TRBJ2-2, with D tentatively TRBD1 (6 bases). Germline values: CDR1 SGHDT, CDR2 YYEEEE. V gave up 7 bases and J gave up 1 base, with 11 bases separating them. The CDR3 consists of 14 residues. The DNA of the CDR3 is TGTGCCAGCGGTAGGACAGTGAACACCGGGGAGCTGTTTTTT. This gives the protein CASGRTVNTGELFF.